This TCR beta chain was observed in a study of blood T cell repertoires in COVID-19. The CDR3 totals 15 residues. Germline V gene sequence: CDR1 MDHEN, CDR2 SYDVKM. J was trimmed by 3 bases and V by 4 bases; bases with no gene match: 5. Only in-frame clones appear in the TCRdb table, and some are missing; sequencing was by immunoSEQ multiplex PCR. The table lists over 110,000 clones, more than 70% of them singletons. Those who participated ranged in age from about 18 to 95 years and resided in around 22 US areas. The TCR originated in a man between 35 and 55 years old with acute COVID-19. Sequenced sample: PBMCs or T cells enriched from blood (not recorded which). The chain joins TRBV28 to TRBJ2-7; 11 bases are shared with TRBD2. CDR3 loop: CASSSLAGVHYEQYF. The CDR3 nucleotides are TGTGCCAGCAGTTCACTAGCGGGGGTTCACTACGAGCAGTACTTC.